The clone carrying this T cell receptor beta chain was observed a handful of times. The V and J ends lost 7 bases and 3 bases respectively, with 14 bases between them. The germline CDR1 and CDR2 sequences are SGHRS and YFSETQ. The CDR3 has 14 residues. The data stem from a study of blood T cell repertoires in COVID-19. Study as a whole: PBMCs, B-cell-depleted T cells, or T cells provided the cDNA or gDNA that made up the material.

Original data processing: Amplified reference gene primers provided the basis for estimating nucleated cell counts. Measured with immunoSEQ multiplex PCR; TCRdb has only the in-frame clones, and not every one. That table furnishes V, J and clone size, whereas the DNA furnished D and trimming. The table shows 120,000 to 150,000 clones, with about 85% occurring only once. This TCR came from a human donor with acute or convalescent COVID-19. The donor label of this sample is uncertain. The gene calls are TRBV5-1 and TRBJ2-1; the D is unclear. Sequencing was carried out using peripheral blood. The CDR3 sequence is CASLKDTNYNEQFF. CDR3 sequence (DNA): TGCGCCAGCCTTAAAGACACGAACTACAATGAGCAGTTCTTC.